One and the same sample provided the 3 T cell receptor beta chains below, sequenced in a study of Graves' ophthalmopathy and Graves' hyperthyroidism (dated by TCRdb to 2017 to 2018). The data were produced on an Illumina HiSeq 2000. For repertoire sequencing, the TCR beta CDR3 regions were amplified from RNA transcripts. HTBI primers and the Qiagen OneStep RT-PCR kit were used in a first-round RT-PCR, which was followed by a second-round multiplex PCR, size selection and purification. TCRdb reprocessing: public reads trimmed at Q25 with fastp, clones called with MiXCR, in-frame beta chains kept. Duplicate CDR3 protein sequences are folded into a single record with the most common DNA and genes. Present in this sample are 900,000 to 1,200,000 distinct CDR3 sequences, approximately 35% of which were seen just once. The ten largest clonotypes hold roughly 11% of the sample. Sequencing was carried out using peripheral blood or thyroid tissue (not recorded which). The receptors derive from an adult man with Graves' hyperthyroidism.

The CDR3 region has the DNA TGTGCCAGCAGTTCCTTCACAGGATCCCACTACGAGCAGTACTTC. It codes for CASSSFTGSHYEQYF. V usage is TRBV25-1 and J usage is TRBJ2-7; TRBD1 is a possible D gene (5 bases). With 5 bases removed from V and 3 bases from J, the gap between germline ends came to 17 bases. The CDR3 totals 15 residues. The V gene's germline CDR1 is MGHDK and CDR2 SYGVNS.

This clonotype turned up a few times. This clone may be a read error of a much larger clone one base away. The chain carries TRBV24-1 and TRBJ1-5; tentatively, D is TRBD1 (5 bases). Germline V lookup: CDR1 KGHDR, CDR2 SFDVKD. With 7 bases removed from V and 4 bases from J, the gap between germline ends came to 16 bases. This CDR3 has 15 residues. CDR3 bases: TGTGCCACCAGCCTCTCAGGGTCTGGAAATCAGCCCCAGCATTTT. This sequence encodes CATSLSGSGNQPQHF.

Ten or more counts support this clonotype. This chain joins TRBV20-1 and TRBJ2-7; possibly TRBD2 for D (5 bases). CDR3 size: 16 residues. The germline V and J ends were trimmed by 3 bases and 1 base, with 19 bases remaining between them. The germline V gene has CDR1 DFQATT and CDR2 SNEGSKA (reference sequence). The CDR3 region has the DNA TGCAGTGCTAGCGCGGGTGGACCGACGACGTCCTACGAGCAGTACTTC. Its translation is CSASAGGPTTSYEQYF.